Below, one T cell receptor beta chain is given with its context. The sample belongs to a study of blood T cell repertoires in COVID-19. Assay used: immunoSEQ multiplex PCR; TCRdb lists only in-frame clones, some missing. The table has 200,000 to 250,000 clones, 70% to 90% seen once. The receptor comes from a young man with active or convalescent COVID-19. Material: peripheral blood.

CDR3 amino acids: CASSQGGQNTGELFF. Written as DNA, the CDR3 is TGTGCCAGCAGCCAAGGGGGACAGAACACCGGGGAGCTGTTTTTT. The genes are TRBV7-3 and TRBJ2-2; tentative D call: TRBD1 (6 bases). The CDR3 is 15 amino acids. Trimming took off 5 bases at V and 1 base at J, with 11 bases between the two ends. The germline gives CDR1 SGHTA, CDR2 FQGTGA.